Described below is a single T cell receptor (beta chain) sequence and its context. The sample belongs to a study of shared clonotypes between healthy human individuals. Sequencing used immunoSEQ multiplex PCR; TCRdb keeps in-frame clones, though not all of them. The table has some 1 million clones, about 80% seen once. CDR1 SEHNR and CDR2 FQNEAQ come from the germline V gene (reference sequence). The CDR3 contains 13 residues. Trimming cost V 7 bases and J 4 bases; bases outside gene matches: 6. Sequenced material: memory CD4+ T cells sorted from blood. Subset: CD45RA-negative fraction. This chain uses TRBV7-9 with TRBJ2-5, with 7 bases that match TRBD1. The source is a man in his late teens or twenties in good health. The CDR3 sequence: CASIERQGETQYF. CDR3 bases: TGTGCCAGCATCGAGCGACAGGGAGAGACCCAGTACTTC.